Sequencing of this T cell receptor (beta chain) was carried out in a study of T cell responses to AZD1222 COVID-19 vaccine listed by TCRdb under 2021. The study in broad terms: Because spike-specific TCR depth and breadth did not differ between the two schedules, AZD1222 recipients who got a second dose at roughly 4 weeks were pooled with those who got a second dose at roughly 12 weeks. TCR sequencing covered fewer than 250 trial participants: 207 given two doses of AZD1222 and 26 given two doses of MenACWY control vaccine. Trial participants were enrolled into age subgroups of 18-55, 56-69 and 70-plus years, which contained about 150, 27 and 61 TCR-sequenced participants, respectively. Summary of the overall study and its limitations: The 56-69-year group was small, and its depth increase did not reach significance, likely because of low power. CD4 TCRs associated with the vaccine covered the entire spike protein, and the dominant responses were in regions 160-218 and 743-854. Conclusions about previously exposed vaccinees were limited because only six AZD1222 recipients were SARS-CoV-2 seropositive at baseline. Reportedly, almost half of the unique spike-specific TCRs recognized epitopes lying outside the regions that are mutated in the B.1.351 and B.1.1.7 variants. After two AZD1222 doses, spike-specific TCR breadth and depth were significantly higher than at day 0 and than in MenACWY recipients. Participants were mostly white British, with more females than males. The authors suggested clonal diversity may have been underestimated. Because no samples from the day 14 peak response were available, repertoires could be characterized only after the peak T cell response.

The CDR1 and CDR2 encoded by the germline V gene are MNHEY and SVGAGI. The CDR3 holds 13 amino acids from the cysteine to the phenylalanine. The entry retains the CDR3 DNA only, 39 bases that are in frame from base 1. The trim is 7 bases for V and 4 bases for J, with a gap of 13 bases between the germline ends. To note about this clone: This receptor's antigen is unknown. No clone much larger than this one lies a single base away; base qualities are absent.

Sample time point, as interpreted from the label and publication: baseline before first vaccination. Samples from vaccinated people were obtained from the UK trials COV001 and COV002, which included a single-blind randomized controlled phase 2/3 trial of AZD1222 (ChAdOx1 nCoV-19) in healthy adults. Trial participant PBMC samples were collected at day 0 and day 28 after the second dose for TCRbeta chain sequencing. The CDR3 regions of human TCRbeta chains were analyzed by immunosequencing. The authors processed their data as follows. Repertoire TCRs were checked for matches against a reference library of SARS-CoV-2-specific TCRs that had been generated using the MIRA antigen-specificity platform. Breadth meant the fraction of unique TCRs that were SARS-CoV-2-associated, whereas depth meant the fraction of total T cells that were SARS-CoV-2-associated. Using the MIRA data, each spike-specific TCR was mapped to the spike region that the TCR reacts to and placed in a CD4 or CD8 class. Log10-transformed breadth and depth values were compared by one-way ANOVA with Sidak's multiple comparisons tests. TCRdb took this table from immuneACCESS and kept in-frame rearrangements with V and J called. Such tables lack part of the clones; where checked against another copy, unresolved V genes explain under half of the gap, and the rest is unexplained. For V, J and clone size, that table is used; D and trimming come from the DNA. The sample contains approximately 180,000 clones, just under 90% of them found a single time. The ten largest clones capture 5% to 7% of the sample.

The rearranged segments are TRBV6-5 and TRBJ1-2; TRBD1 is perhaps the D gene, given 6 matching bases. The receptor was isolated from an adult in good health. The specimen comprised peripheral blood, sampled on day 0 of AZD1222 vaccination. The CDR3 region has the sequence CASTRQQGYGYTF. The nucleotide sequence reads TGTGCCAGCACCAGACAACAGGGCTATGGCTACACCTTC.